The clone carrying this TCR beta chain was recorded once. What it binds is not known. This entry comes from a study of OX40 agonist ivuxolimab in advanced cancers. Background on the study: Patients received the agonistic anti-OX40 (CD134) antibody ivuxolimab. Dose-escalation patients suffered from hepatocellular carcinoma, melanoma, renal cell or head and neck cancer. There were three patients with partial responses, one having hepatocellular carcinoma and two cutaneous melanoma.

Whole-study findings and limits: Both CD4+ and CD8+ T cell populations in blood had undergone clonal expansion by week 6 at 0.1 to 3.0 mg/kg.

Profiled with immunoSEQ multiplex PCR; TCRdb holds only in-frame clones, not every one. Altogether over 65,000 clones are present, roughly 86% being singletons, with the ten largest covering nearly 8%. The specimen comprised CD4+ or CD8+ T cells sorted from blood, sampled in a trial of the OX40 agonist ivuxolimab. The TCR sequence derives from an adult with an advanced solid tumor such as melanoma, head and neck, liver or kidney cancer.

CDR3 sequence: CASSFTGGAPNTGELFF. DNA of the CDR3: TGTGCCAGCAGCTTCACAGGGGGCGCGCCGAACACCGGGGAGCTGTTTTTT. The rearrangement links TRBV7-3 to TRBJ2-2; 9 nucleotides line up with TRBD1. The V gene end was trimmed by 3 bases and the J gene end by 0 bases; junction bases not matched to a gene: 5. CDR3 length: 17 amino acids. The germline V gene encodes CDR1 SGHTA and CDR2 FQGTGA.